This is a list of T cell receptor beta chains from one sample in a study of radiation and T cells in renal cell carcinoma. The protocol was immunoSEQ multiplex PCR, while the TCRdb copy is restricted to in-frame clones and leaves out a portion. Here the sample spans some 130,000 clones, 70% to 90% being singletons. Specimen: blood, collected from a patient whose treatment included radiotherapy and nephrectomy. Every receptor here comes from a woman aged 65 to 85 with renal cell carcinoma. Each CDR3 is given with its conserved first and last residue. A D gene is named only where the DNA matches it firmly. Where a row states a size, it is once, few, many or the class of an expanded clone; other rows omit it.

NA TRBJ2-1 TRBV19 14 NA CASSISAPQNEQFF TGTGCCAGTAGTATTTCCGCTCCCCAGAATGAGCAGTTCTTC
TRBD1 TRBJ2-3 TRBV4-3 14 NA CASNRDRVSDTQYF TGCGCCAGCAACCGGGACAGGGTGTCAGATACGCAGTATTTT
TRBD2 TRBJ2-3 TRBV27 15 NA CASSPRGGATDTQYF TGTGCCAGCAGCCCCCGGGGAGGGGCCACAGATACGCAGTATTTT
TRBD1 TRBJ2-2 TRBV18 17 NA CASSPVGGTGDTGELFF TGTGCCAGCTCACCCGTCGGCGGGACAGGGGACACCGGGGAGCTGTTTTTT
NA TRBJ1-5 TRBV30 13 few CAWSLRGAQPQHF TGTGCCTGGAGCTTGAGGGGGGCTCAGCCCCAGCATTTT
NA TRBJ1-6 TRBV5-8 14 NA CASSGTGIVTPLHF TGTGCCAGCAGCGGAACAGGGATAGTTACACCCCTCCACTTT
TRBD2 TRBJ2-3 TRBV7-2 15 NA CASSFTGGPTDMQYF TGTGCCAGCAGCTTCACGGGGGGGCCAACAGATATGCAGTATTTT
NA TRBJ2-3 TRBV30 15 NA CAWSPLGTSTDTQYF TGTGCCTGGAGTCCTCTCGGTACTAGCACAGATACGCAGTATTTT
NA TRBJ1-5 TRBV19 12 NA CASREGYQPQHF TGTGCCAGTAGGGAGGGTTATCAGCCCCAGCATTTT
NA TRBJ1-3 TRBV14 15 NA CASTEGGFFGNTIYF TGTGCCAGCACCGAAGGGGGATTTTTTGGAAACACCATATATTTT
TRBD1 TRBJ2-1 TRBV5-1 16 NA CASSFRNRGAYNEQFF TGCGCCAGCAGTTTCAGGAACAGGGGTGCGTACAATGAGCAGTTCTTC